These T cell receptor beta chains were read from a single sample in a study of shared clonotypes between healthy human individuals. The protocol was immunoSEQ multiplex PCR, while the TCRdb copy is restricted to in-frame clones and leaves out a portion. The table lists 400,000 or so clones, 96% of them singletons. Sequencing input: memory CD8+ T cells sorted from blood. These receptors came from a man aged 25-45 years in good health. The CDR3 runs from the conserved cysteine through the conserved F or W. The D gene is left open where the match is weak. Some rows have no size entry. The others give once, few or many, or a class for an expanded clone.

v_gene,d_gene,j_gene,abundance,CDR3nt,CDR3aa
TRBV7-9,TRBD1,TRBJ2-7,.,TGTGCCAGCAGCTTGTCGAATCTGGGGACAGCCGAGCAGTACTTC,CASSLSNLGTAEQYF
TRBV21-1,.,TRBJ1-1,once,TGTGCCAGCAGCAAAGAAAAAGCAGGGGCCGGGCGGTGTAGCACTGAAGCTTTCTTT,CASSKEKAGAGRCSTEAFF
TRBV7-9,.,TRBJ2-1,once,TGTGCCAGCCATGCGGGATGGAGCTCCTACAATGAGCAGTTCTTC,CASHAGWSSYNEQFF
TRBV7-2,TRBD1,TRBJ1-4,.,TGTGCCAGCAGCCCCCACGGACAGGGGGCGGGTGAAAAACTGTTTTTT,CASSPHGQGAGEKLFF
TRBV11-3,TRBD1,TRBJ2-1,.,TGTGCCAGCAGCTCCACAGGGGGCTCCTACAATGAGCAGTTCTTC,CASSSTGGSYNEQFF
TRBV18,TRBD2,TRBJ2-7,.,TGTGCCAGCTCACCAGCGGGAGGTACCTACGAGCAGTACTTC,CASSPAGGTYEQYF
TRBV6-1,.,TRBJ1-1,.,TGTGCCAGCAGTGAATACTCGCGGACTGAAGCTTTCTTT,CASSEYSRTEAFF
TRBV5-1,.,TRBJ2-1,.,TGCGCCAGCACCCTTGAGTACGAGCAGTTCTTC,CASTLEYEQFF
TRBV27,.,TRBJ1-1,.,TGTGCCAGCAGTTTACGAACATCGGCGGCCTCTGAAGCTTTCTTT,CASSLRTSAASEAFF
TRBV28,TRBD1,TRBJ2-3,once,TGTGCCAGCAGTTCTCTCCGGGACAGGGAAACAGATACGCAGTATTTT,CASSSLRDRETDTQYF
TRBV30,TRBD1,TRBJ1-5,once,TGTGCCTGGGGTTCAGAGGGAGGGGGCGCGGATAATCAGCCCCAGCATTTT,CAWGSEGGGADNQPQHF
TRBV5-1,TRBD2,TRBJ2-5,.,TGCGCCAGCAGCTTACGTGCGAAACTAGCGGAGAGGGGGTACCAAGAGACCCAGTACTTC,CASSLRAKLAERGYQETQYF
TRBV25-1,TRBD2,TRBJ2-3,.,TGTGCCAGCAGTGAATCCGGACTAGCGGGACTCACAGATACGCAGTATTTT,CASSESGLAGLTDTQYF
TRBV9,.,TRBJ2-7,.,TGTGCCAGCAGCGTAGCAGGTAGCACCTACGAGCAGTACTTC,CASSVAGSTYEQYF
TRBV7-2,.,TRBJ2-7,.,TGTGCCAGCAGCTTAGCACCCTACGAGCAGTACTTC,CASSLAPYEQYF
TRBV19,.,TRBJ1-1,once,TGTGCCAGTAGTGCCTTGGGACGGAGGGGTACTGAAGCTTTCTTT,CASSALGRRGTEAFF
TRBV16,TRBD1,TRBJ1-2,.,TGTGCCAGCAGACTCGTCCAGGGGGTGGACTATGGCTACACCTTC,CASRLVQGVDYGYTF
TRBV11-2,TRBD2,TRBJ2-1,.,TGTGCCAGCAGCTTAGTTTCGGATGGACTAGCGTCTCACCTTGAGCAGTTCTTC,CASSLVSDGLASHLEQFF
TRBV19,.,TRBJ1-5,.,TGTGCCAGTAGTCCCATTCCACAGCGGGGCAATCAGCCCCAGCATTTT,CASSPIPQRGNQPQHF
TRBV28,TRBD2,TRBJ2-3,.,TGTGCCAGCAGTACTAGCGGGAGGGATACAGATACGCAGTATTTT,CASSTSGRDTDTQYF